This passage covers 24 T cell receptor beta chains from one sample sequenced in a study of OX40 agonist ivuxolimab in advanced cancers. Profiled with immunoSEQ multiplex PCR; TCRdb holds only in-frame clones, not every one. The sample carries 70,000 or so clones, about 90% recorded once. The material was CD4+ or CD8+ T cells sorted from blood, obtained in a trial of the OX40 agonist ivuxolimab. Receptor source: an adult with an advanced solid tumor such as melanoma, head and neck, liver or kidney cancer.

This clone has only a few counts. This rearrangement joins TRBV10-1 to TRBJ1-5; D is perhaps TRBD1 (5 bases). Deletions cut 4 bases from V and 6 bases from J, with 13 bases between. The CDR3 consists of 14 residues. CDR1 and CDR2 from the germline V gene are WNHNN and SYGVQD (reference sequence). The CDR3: CASSGSQGGQPQHF. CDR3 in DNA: TGCGCCAGCAGTGGTAGTCAGGGCGGTCAGCCCCAGCATTTT.

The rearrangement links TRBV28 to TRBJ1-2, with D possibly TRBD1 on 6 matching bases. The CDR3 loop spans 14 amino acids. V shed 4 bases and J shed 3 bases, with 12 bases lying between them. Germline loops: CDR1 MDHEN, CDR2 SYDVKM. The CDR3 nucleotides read TGTGCCAGCAGTTACACCGGGACACACTATGGCTACACCTTC. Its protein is CASSYTGTHYGYTF.

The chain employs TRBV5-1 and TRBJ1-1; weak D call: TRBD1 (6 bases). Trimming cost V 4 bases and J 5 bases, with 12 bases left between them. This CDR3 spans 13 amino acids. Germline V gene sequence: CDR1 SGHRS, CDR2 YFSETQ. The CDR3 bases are TGCGCCAGCAGCGGAGGAGGGGGAACTGAAGCTTTCTTT. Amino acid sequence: CASSGGGGTEAFF.

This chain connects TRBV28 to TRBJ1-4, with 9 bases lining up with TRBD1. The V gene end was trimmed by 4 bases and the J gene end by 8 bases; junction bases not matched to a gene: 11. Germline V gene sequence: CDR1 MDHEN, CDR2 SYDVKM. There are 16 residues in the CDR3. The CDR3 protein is CASSSNPGQGREKLFF. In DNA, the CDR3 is TGTGCCAGCAGTTCGAACCCGGGACAGGGTAGGGAAAAACTGTTTTTT.

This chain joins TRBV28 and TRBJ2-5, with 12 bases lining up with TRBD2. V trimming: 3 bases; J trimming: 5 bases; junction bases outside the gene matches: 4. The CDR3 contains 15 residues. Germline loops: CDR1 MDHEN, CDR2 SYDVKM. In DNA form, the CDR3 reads TGTGCCAGCAGTTTCGGGCTAGCGGGAGGGGAGACCCAGTACTTC. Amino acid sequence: CASSFGLAGGETQYF.

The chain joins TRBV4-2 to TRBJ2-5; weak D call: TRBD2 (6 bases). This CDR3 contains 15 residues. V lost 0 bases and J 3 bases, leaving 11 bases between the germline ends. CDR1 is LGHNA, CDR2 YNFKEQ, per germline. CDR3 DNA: TGTGCCAGCAGCCAAGATCAGGCTAGCGAAGAGACCCAGTACTTC. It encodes CASSQDQASEETQYF.

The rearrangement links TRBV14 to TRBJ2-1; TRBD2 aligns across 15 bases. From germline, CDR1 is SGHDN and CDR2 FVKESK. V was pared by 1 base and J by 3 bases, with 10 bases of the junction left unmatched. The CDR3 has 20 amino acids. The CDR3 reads CASSQGGTSGRTPFYNEQFF. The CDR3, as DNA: TGTGCCAGCAGCCAAGGGGGGACTAGCGGGAGGACTCCCTTCTACAATGAGCAGTTCTTC.

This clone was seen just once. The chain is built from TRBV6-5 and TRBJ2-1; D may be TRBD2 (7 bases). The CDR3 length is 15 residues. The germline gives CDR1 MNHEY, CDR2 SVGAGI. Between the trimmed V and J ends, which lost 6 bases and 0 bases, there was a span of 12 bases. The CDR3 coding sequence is TGTGCCAGCAGAGCGGGACAATACTCCTACAATGAGCAGTTCTTC. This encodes CASRAGQYSYNEQFF.

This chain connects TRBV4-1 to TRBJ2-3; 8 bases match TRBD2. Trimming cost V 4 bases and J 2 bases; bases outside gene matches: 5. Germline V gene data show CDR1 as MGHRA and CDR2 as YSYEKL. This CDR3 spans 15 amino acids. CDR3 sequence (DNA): TGCGCCAGCAGCCCCTTAGCGGGATACACAGATACGCAGTATTTT. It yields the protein CASSPLAGYTDTQYF.

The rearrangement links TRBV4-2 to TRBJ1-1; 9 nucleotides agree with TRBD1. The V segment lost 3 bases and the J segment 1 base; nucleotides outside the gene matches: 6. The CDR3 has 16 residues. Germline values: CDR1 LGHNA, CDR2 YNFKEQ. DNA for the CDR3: TGTGCCAGCAGCCATAGCCCGGGACAGGGGAACACTGAAGCTTTCTTT. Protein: CASSHSPGQGNTEAFF.

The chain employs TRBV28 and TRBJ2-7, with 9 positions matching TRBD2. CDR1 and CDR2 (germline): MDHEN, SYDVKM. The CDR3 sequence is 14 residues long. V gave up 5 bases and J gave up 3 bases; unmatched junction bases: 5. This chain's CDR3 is CASSISGSSYEQYF. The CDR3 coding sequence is TGTGCCAGCAGTATTAGCGGGAGCAGCTACGAGCAGTACTTC.

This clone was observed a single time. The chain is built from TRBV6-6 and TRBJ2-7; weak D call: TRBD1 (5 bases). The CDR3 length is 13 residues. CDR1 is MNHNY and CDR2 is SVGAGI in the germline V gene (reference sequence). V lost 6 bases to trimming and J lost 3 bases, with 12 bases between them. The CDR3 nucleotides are TGTGCCAGCAGACCCCAGGGCTACTACGAGCAGTACTTC. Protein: CASRPQGYYEQYF.

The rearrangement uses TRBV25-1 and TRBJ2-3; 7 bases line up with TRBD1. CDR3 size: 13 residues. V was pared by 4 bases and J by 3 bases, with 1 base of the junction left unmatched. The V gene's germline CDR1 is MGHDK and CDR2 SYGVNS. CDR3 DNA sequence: TGTGCCAGCAGTGGGGGACAGACAGATACGCAGTATTTT. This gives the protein CASSGGQTDTQYF.

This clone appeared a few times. The CDR3 DNA sequence: TGTGCCAGCAGCTTTCGGCAGGGGACCGGTGGGGCTAATGAAAAACTGTTTTTT. It yields the protein CASSFRQGTGGANEKLFF. The chain joins TRBV7-9 to TRBJ1-4; D possibly corresponds to TRBD1 (6 bases). Per germline, CDR1 SEHNR and CDR2 FQNEAQ (reference sequence). The CDR3 extends over 18 amino acids. The ends were cut back, 3 bases at V and 3 bases at J, with 20 bases in the middle. The full variable domain, with the rest looked up from reference TRBV7-9 and TRBJ1-4, is DTGVSQNPRHKITKRGQNVTFRCDPISEHNRLYWYRQTLGQGPEFLTYFQNEAQLEKSRLLSDRFSAERPKGSFSTLEIQRTEQGDSAMYLCASSFRQGTGGANEKLFFGSGTQLSVL.

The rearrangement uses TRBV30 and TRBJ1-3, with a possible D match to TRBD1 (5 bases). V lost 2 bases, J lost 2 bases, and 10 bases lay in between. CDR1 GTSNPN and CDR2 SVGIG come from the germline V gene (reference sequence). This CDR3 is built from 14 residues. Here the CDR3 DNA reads TGTGCCTGGAGTCTCGGGACGGCTGGAAACACCATATATTTT. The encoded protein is CAWSLGTAGNTIYF.

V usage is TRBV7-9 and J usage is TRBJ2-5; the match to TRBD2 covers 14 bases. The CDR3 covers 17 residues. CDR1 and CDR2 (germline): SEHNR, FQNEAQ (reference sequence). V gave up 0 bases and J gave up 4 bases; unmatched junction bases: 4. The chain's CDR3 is CASSLARGLAGGETQYF. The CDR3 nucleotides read TGTGCCAGCAGCTTAGCGCGTGGACTAGCGGGAGGAGAGACCCAGTACTTC.

CDR3 sequence reads: CASSPGQGLYEQYF. The DNA of the CDR3 is TGTGCCAGCAGCCCTGGACAGGGACTCTACGAGCAGTACTTC. The chain carries TRBV6-5 and TRBJ2-7; 8 nucleotides agree with TRBD1. The CDR3 is 14 amino acids. CDR1 and CDR2 (germline): MNHEY, SVGAGI. V lost 6 bases and J lost 3; bases outside the gene matches: 7.

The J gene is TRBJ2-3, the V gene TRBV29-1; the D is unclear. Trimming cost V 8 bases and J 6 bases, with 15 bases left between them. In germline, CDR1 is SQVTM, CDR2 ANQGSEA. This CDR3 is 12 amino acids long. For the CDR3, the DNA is TGCAGCATATCCTCTCTCGGGGATACGCAGTATTTT. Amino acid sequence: CSISSLGDTQYF.

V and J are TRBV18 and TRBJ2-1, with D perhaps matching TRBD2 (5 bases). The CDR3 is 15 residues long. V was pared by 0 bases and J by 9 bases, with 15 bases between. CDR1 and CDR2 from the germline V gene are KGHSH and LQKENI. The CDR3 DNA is TGTGCCAGCTCACCACCGAGGGATGGGGTAGGTGAGCAGTTCTTC. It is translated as CASSPPRDGVGEQFF. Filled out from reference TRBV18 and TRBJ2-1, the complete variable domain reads NAGVMQNPRHLVRRRGQEARLRCSPMKGHSHVYWYRQLPEEGLKFMVYLQKENIIDESGMPKERFSAEFPKEGPSILRIQQVVRGDSAAYFCASSPPRDGVGEQFFGPGTRLTVL.

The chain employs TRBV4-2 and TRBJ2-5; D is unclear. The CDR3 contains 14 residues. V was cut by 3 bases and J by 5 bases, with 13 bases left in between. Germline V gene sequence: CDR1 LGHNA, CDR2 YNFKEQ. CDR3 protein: CASSQAWGVETQYF. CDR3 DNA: TGTGCCAGCAGCCAGGCCTGGGGTGTGGAGACCCAGTACTTC.

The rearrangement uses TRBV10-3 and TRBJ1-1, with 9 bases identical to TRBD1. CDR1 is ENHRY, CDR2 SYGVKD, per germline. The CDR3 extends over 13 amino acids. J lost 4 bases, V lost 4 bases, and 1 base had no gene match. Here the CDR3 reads CAISGTGATEAFF. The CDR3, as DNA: TGTGCCATCAGTGGGACAGGGGCCACTGAAGCTTTCTTT.

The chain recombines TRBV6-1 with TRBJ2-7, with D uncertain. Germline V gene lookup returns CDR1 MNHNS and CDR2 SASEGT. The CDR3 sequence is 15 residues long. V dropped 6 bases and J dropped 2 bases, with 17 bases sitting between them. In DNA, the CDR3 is TGTGCCAGCAGATTACTAAGCTTGAACCCCTACGAGCAGTACTTC. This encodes CASRLLSLNPYEQYF.

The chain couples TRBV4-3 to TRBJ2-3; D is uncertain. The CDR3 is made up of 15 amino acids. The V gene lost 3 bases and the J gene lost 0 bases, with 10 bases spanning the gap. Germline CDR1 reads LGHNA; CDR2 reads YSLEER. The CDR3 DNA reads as TGCGCCAGCAGCCAGGACGCTTCTAGCACAGATACGCAGTATTTT. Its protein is CASSQDASSTDTQYF.

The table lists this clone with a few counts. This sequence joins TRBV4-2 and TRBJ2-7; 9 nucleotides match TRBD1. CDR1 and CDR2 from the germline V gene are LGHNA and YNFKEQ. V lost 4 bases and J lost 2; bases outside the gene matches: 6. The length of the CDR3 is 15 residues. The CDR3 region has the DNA TGTGCCAGCAGCCTCGGACAGGGGCAACCCTACGAGCAGTACTTC. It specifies CASSLGQGQPYEQYF.